The 19 T cell receptor beta chains listed next were all sequenced from one sample in a study of response to subunit inactivated influenza vaccine. Via MiXCR, TCRdb re-called the RT-PCR reads, giving one row per CDR3 protein. The table records about 570,000 distinct CDR3 sequences, around 10% of them present only once. These data also formed part of another study, on T cells expressing NK-cell markers. That work adds: The cDNA for TCR beta came from 5'RACE template switching with UMIs.

The specimen was PBMCs from blood, collected on the day of vaccination. These receptors all stem from a man over 45 who received an inactivated influenza vaccine.

This clonotype was counted only a few times. The chain recombines TRBV12-3 or TRBV12-4 with TRBJ2-3, with 7 nucleotides matching TRBD2. The ends lost 7 bases at V and 2 bases at J; junction bases unmatched: 6. The CDR3 is made up of 14 amino acids. CDR3 bases: TGTGCCAGCAATAGGGACTATTACACAGATACGCAGTATTTT. Translating gives CASNRDYYTDTQYF.

There are a few counts of this clonotype. This chain joins TRBV28 and TRBJ2-5, with 7 bases fitting TRBD1. Germline V lookup: CDR1 MDHEN, CDR2 SYDVKM. The CDR3 covers 13 residues. V trimming: 3 bases; J trimming: 4 bases; junction bases outside the gene matches: 2. DNA for the CDR3: TGTGCCAGCAGTTTCCGACAGGGAGAGACCCAGTACTTC. It specifies CASSFRQGETQYF.

This rearrangement joins TRBV10-3 to TRBJ2-7; 10 positions agree with TRBD1. This CDR3 has 16 amino acids. Unmatched junction bases numbered 14, after V lost 11 bases and J lost 1 base. The germline CDR1 and CDR2 sequences are ENHRY and SYGVKD. DNA for the CDR3: TGTGCCGTTGGAGGCCCCGGGACAGGGGATTCCTACGAGCAGTACTTC. It specifies CAVGGPGTGDSYEQYF.

This clonotype occurred a few times. The chain joins TRBV10-3 to TRBJ2-7, with 8 bases aligning to TRBD1. The CDR3 contains 14 residues. V shed 4 bases and J 5 bases; nucleotides not matched to a gene: 7. Germline CDR1 ENHRY, CDR2 SYGVKD. The CDR3: CAISGTGGVHEQYF. The DNA for the CDR3 is TGTGCCATCAGTGGTACAGGGGGAGTGCACGAGCAGTACTTC.

The rearrangement joins TRBV24-1 to TRBJ2-7, with TRBD2 matching 9 bases. The junction had 11 bases not matched to a gene; V was cut back by 4 bases and J by 8 bases. The germline V gene has CDR1 KGHDR and CDR2 SFDVKD. The CDR3 covers 15 residues. The CDR3 reads CATSDPGLAAPKQYF. The CDR3, as DNA: TGTGCCACCAGTGACCCGGGACTAGCTGCCCCGAAGCAGTACTTC.

The chain carries TRBV5-1 and TRBJ2-7; maybe TRBD2 (6 bases). V gave up 4 bases and J gave up 3 bases, with 17 bases separating them. The CDR3 spans 15 residues. Germline-derived CDR1 and CDR2 are SGHRS and YFSETQ. The CDR3 loop is CASSVLAVKNYEQYF. The CDR3 coding sequence is TGCGCCAGCAGCGTTTTAGCGGTAAAAAACTACGAGCAGTACTTC.

This clonotype appeared many times. This chain joins TRBV18 and TRBJ2-7; 10 nucleotides align to TRBD1. Germline V lookup: CDR1 KGHSH, CDR2 LQKENI. The CDR3 totals 14 residues. The ends lost 3 bases at V and 6 bases at J; junction bases unmatched: 5. CDR3 amino acids: CASSPGTGVGEQYF. The CDR3 region has the DNA TGTGCCAGCTCACCCGGGACAGGGGTTGGCGAGCAGTACTTC.

The chain is built from TRBV6-1 and TRBJ2-5, with unresolved D. V lost 6 bases, J lost 5 bases, and 10 bases lay in between. The CDR3 runs 12 residues. The germline V gene encodes CDR1 MNHNS and CDR2 SASEGT. This CDR3 is CASRLFGETQYF. The CDR3 bases are TGTGCCAGCAGGCTCTTCGGGGAGACCCAGTACTTC.

The chain carries TRBV5-5 and TRBJ1-1; no definite D call. V was trimmed by 1 base and J by 0 bases, leaving 7 bases between them. This CDR3 contains 14 residues. Per germline, CDR1 SGHKS and CDR2 YYEKEE (reference sequence). The CDR3 here is CASSLHILNTEAFF. The CDR3 DNA follows: TGTGCCAGCAGCTTGCACATCTTGAACACTGAAGCTTTCTTT.

This clonotype was seen many times. The gene calls are TRBV6-1 and TRBJ2-5; D unresolved. The CDR3 is made up of 14 amino acids. Trimming left V 1 base short and J 1 base short, with 7 bases between. Germline CDR1 MNHNS, CDR2 SASEGT. The CDR3 sequence: CASSEVRVQETQYF. In DNA, the CDR3 is TGTGCCAGCAGTGAAGTTAGGGTCCAAGAGACCCAGTACTTC.

DNA of the CDR3: TGTGCCAGCAGTTACCCTCCCGGGGTGCCCGGACTAGCGGGAATGGAGCAGTACTTC. This translates into CASSYPPGVPGLAGMEQYF. This chain connects TRBV6-2 or TRBV6-3 to TRBJ2-7, with TRBD2 identical over 12 bases. The junction had 18 bases not matched to a gene; V was cut back by 2 bases and J by 7 bases. CDR3 size: 19 residues. From germline, CDR1 is MNHEY and CDR2 SVGEGT.

This clonotype was detected only a few times. This sequence joins TRBV4-1 and TRBJ1-1; TRBD1 might be the D (5 bases). CDR1 and CDR2 (germline): MGHRA, YSYEKL. The CDR3 sequence is 14 residues long. V dropped 3 bases and J dropped 8 bases, with 16 bases sitting between them. The CDR3 sequence is CASSQQKTVSEAFF. The CDR3 coding sequence is TGCGCCAGCAGCCAGCAAAAGACAGTTTCAGAAGCTTTCTTT.

This clonotype showed up just a few times. A read error may produce the germline difference seen at one junction end. The V call is TRBV7-9, the J call TRBJ2-5, with D possibly TRBD1 on 6 matching bases. The CDR3 is made up of 16 amino acids. Germline CDR1 SEHNR, CDR2 FQNEAQ (reference sequence). This CDR3 reads CASSIATGLLRETQYF. CDR3 in DNA: TGTGCCAGCAGCATAGCTACAGGGCTTTTGCGAGAGACCCAGTACTTC.

This clonotype was picked up a small number of times. This chain links TRBV10-3 with TRBJ2-4, with 7 positions matching TRBD1. Germline trimming cut 2 bases from V and 1 base from J; bases unmatched to any gene: 5. The CDR3 has 16 amino acids. The germline gives CDR1 ENHRY, CDR2 SYGVKD. The CDR3 bases are TGTGCCATCAGTGAGCAGACGACAGGGGCCAAAAACATTCAGTACTTC. Amino acids: CAISEQTTGAKNIQYF.

The genes are TRBV4-1 and TRBJ1-5; the D is unclear. The CDR3 spans 15 residues. V lost 0 bases to trimming and J lost 4 bases, with 10 bases between them. From germline, CDR1 is MGHRA and CDR2 YSYEKL. This chain's CDR3 is CASSQDLQTNQPQHF. CDR3 sequence (DNA): TGCGCCAGCAGCCAAGATCTCCAAACTAATCAGCCCCAGCATTTT.

The chain employs TRBV4-3 and TRBJ2-3; 7 positions agree with TRBD1. V lost 4 bases to trimming and J lost 5 bases; unmatched junction nucleotides: 3. Germline V gene lookup returns CDR1 LGHNA and CDR2 YSLEER. The CDR3 is made up of 13 amino acids. Here the CDR3 DNA reads TGCGCCAGCAGCCGGGACAGTAGAGATACGCAGTATTTT. Translation gives CASSRDSRDTQYF.

This clonotype was detected a few times. The gene calls are TRBV5-1 and TRBJ1-2; TRBD1 might be the D (6 bases). CDR3 length equals 13 residues. Germline CDR1 SGHRS, CDR2 YFSETQ. V gave up 5 bases and J gave up 4 bases, with 12 bases separating them. Written as DNA, the CDR3 is TGCGCCAGCAGTCCAGGGGCCGGCTATGGCTACACCTTC. Its translation: CASSPGAGYGYTF.

The chain links TRBV5-1 to TRBJ2-5; no firm D call. V was trimmed by 6 bases and J by 5 bases, leaving 14 bases between them. The CDR3 length is 13 residues. CDR1 SGHRS and CDR2 YFSETQ come from the germline V gene. CDR3 in amino acids: CASNVGAQETQYF. CDR3 in DNA: TGCGCCAGCAATGTGGGCGCGCAGGAGACCCAGTACTTC.

This clonotype was detected a few times. This chain connects TRBV25-1 to TRBJ2-7, with TRBD1 as a possible D gene (6 bases). Deletions cut 4 bases from V and 3 bases from J, with 13 bases between. The V gene's germline CDR1 is MGHDK and CDR2 SYGVNS. The CDR3 extends over 14 amino acids. The CDR3 bases are TGTGCCAGCAGTGGATACAACAGGGACTACGAGCAGTACTTC. Protein sequence: CASSGYNRDYEQYF.